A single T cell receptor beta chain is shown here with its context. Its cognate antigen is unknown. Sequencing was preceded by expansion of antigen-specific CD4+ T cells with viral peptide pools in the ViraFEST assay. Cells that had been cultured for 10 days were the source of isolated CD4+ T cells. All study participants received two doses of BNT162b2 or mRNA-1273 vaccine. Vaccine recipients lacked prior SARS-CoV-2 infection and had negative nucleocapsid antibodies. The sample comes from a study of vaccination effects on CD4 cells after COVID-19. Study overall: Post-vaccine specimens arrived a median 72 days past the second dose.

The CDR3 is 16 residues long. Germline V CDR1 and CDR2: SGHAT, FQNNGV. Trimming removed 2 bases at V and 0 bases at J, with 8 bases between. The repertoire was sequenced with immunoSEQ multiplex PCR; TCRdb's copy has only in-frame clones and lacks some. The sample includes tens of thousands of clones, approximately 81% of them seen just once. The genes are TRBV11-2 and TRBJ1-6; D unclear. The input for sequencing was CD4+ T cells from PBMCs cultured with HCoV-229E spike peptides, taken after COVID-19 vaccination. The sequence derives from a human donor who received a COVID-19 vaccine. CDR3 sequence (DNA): TGTGCCAGCAGCTTAAGGCAGACCTCCTATAATTCACCCCTCCACTTT. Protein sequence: CASSLRQTSYNSPLHF.